This T cell receptor (beta chain) is from a study of shared clonotypes between healthy human individuals. This table comes from immunoSEQ multiplex PCR, and its TCRdb copy is limited to in-frame clones, with some not included. The table shows millions of clones, with 90% to 95% occurring only once. Germline assignment: CDR1 WNHNN and CDR2 SYGVQD (reference sequence). CDR3 length: 14 amino acids. The V and J ends lost 3 bases and 3 bases respectively, with 12 bases between them. This receptor was obtained from a man between 18 and 29 years old in good health. The specimen sequenced was naive CD4+ T cells sorted from blood. Sample subset: CD45RA+ positively selected. This sequence joins TRBV10-1 and TRBJ2-7, with D tentatively TRBD1 or TRBD2 (5 bases each). CDR3 sequence reads: CASSDSGSLYEQYF. CDR3 nucleotides: TGCGCCAGCAGTGACTCAGGGAGCCTCTACGAGCAGTACTTC.